Presented here are 20 T cell receptor beta chains from one specimen sequenced in a study of T cells of healthy individuals. From the 5' RACE reads, TCRdb called clonotypes with MiXCR, one entry per CDR3 protein. The sample consists of over 95,000 distinct CDR3 sequences, 15% to 20% of them appearing once. The source of these receptors is a human donor in good health.

V gene TRBV3-1 combines with J gene TRBJ2-5, with no clear D. The V gene lost 2 bases and the J gene lost 5 bases, with 18 bases spanning the gap. Germline V gene lookup returns CDR1 LGHDT and CDR2 YNNKEL (reference sequence). CDR3 length equals 16 residues. The CDR3 is CASSQRSPSRRETQYF. For the CDR3, the DNA is TGTGCCAGCAGCCAAAGGAGTCCATCACGACGGGAGACCCAGTACTTC.

V gene TRBV9 combines with J gene TRBJ2-5; D is unresolved. The CDR3 has 12 residues. The germline V gene has CDR1 SGDLS and CDR2 YYNGEE. V shed 0 bases and J shed 2 bases, with 2 bases lying between them. The CDR3 coding sequence is TGTGCCAGCAGCGTAGATCAAGAGACCCAGTACTTC. This encodes CASSVDQETQYF. The full variable domain, its missing parts supplied by reference TRBV9 and TRBJ2-5, is DSGVTQTPKHLITATGQRVTLRCSPRSGDLSVYWYQQSLDQGLQFLIQYYNGEERAKGNILERFSAQQFPDLHSELNLSSLELGDSALYFCASSVDQETQYFGPGTRLLVL.

In its sample, this clonotype was seen a few times. The genes are TRBV5-1 and TRBJ2-5; 9 bases align to TRBD1. After removal of 4 bases from V and 3 bases from J, the junction contained 4 bases not matched to a gene. This CDR3 contains 14 residues. The germline gives CDR1 SGHRS, CDR2 YFSETQ. The CDR3 protein is CASSTGGSEETQYF. The CDR3 bases are TGCGCCAGCAGCACAGGGGGCAGTGAAGAGACCCAGTACTTC.

There are a few counts of this clonotype. The chain is built from TRBV28 and TRBJ2-1; 9 bases fit TRBD2. This CDR3 region has 14 residues. V shed 2 bases, J shed 7 bases, and the junction held 3 bases outside the gene matches. From germline, CDR1 is MDHEN and CDR2 SYDVKM. CDR3 DNA: TGTGCCAGCAGTTTACTAGCGGGGAAGAATGAGCAGTTCTTC. It yields the protein CASSLLAGKNEQFF.

V gene TRBV5-1 combines with J gene TRBJ2-1, with 11 bases matching TRBD1. From germline, CDR1 is SGHRS and CDR2 YFSETQ. This CDR3 spans 16 amino acids. V shed 4 bases and J 9 bases; nucleotides not matched to a gene: 12. CDR3 sequence: CASSATDRGPSGEQFF. CDR3 DNA: TGCGCCAGCAGCGCAACGGACAGGGGGCCTTCAGGTGAGCAGTTCTTC.

Ten or more counts support this clonotype. The rearrangement uses TRBV12-3 or TRBV12-4 and TRBJ1-1; D is perhaps TRBD1 (5 bases). V lost 4 bases to trimming and J lost 4 bases, with 16 bases between them. The length of the CDR3 is 15 residues. The CDR3 spells CASSSSGRRVTEAFF. As DNA, the CDR3 is TGTGCCAGCAGTTCGTCAGGGAGGAGAGTCACTGAAGCTTTCTTT.

A few counts support this clonotype. The chain has TRBV12-3 or TRBV12-4 and TRBJ2-7; the D call may be TRBD1 or TRBD2 (6 bases each). The length of the CDR3 is 15 residues. With 7 bases removed from V and 0 bases from J, the gap between germline ends came to 16 bases. The DNA of the CDR3 is TGTGCCAGCACCGAGGGGGGCGGGGCCTCCTACGAGCAGTACTTC. This gives the protein CASTEGGGASYEQYF.

The sample holds many counts of this clonotype. The gene calls are TRBV5-1 and TRBJ2-1; 8 positions match TRBD2. The V gene end was trimmed by 6 bases and the J gene end by 1 base; junction bases not matched to a gene: 6. This CDR3 region has 15 residues. The germline CDR1 and CDR2 sequences are SGHRS and YFSETQ. The CDR3 sequence is CASTREGGSYNEQFF. In nucleotides, the CDR3 is TGCGCCAGCACCCGGGAGGGGGGATCCTACAATGAGCAGTTCTTC.

This sequence joins TRBV29-1 and TRBJ2-2, with D unclear. CDR1 is SQVTM, CDR2 ANQGSEA, per germline. The CDR3 has 13 residues. V was trimmed by 7 bases and J by 1 base, leaving 10 bases between them. The CDR3 coding sequence is TGCAGCGCCCGCTTAGGGAACACCGGGGAGCTGTTTTTT. This gives the protein CSARLGNTGELFF.

This clonotype was seen at least ten times. This chain links TRBV6-5 with TRBJ1-6, with a possible D match to TRBD1 (6 bases). The V end lost 2 bases, the J end lost 7 bases, and 15 bases lay between the germline ends. The CDR3 totals 16 residues. CDR1 MNHEY and CDR2 SVGAGI come from the germline V gene. CDR3 nucleotides: TGTGCCAGCAGTTACGAGACAGGCTGGGAAAATTCACCCCTCCACTTT. Translation gives CASSYETGWENSPLHF.

This clonotype was seen repeatedly, ten times or more. This chain joins TRBV20-1 and TRBJ2-7; D not resolved. Germline values: CDR1 DFQATT, CDR2 SNEGSKA (reference sequence). The CDR3 spans 12 residues. Deletions cut 4 bases from V and 5 bases from J, with 12 bases between. The CDR3 reads CSATSISHEQYF. In DNA, the CDR3 is TGCAGTGCTACTAGTATTAGCCACGAGCAGTACTTC.

This clonotype turned up a few times. This chain connects TRBV6-5 to TRBJ2-7; D might be TRBD1 (5 bases). V lost 6 bases and J lost 2, with 11 bases in between. The germline gives CDR1 MNHEY, CDR2 SVGAGI. This CDR3 contains 13 residues. The CDR3 bases are TGTGCCAGCAGCCCCCAGACAGCCTACGAGCAGTACTTC. This encodes CASSPQTAYEQYF.

This clonotype has only a few counts. V and J are TRBV7-2 and TRBJ2-3; TRBD2 aligns across 9 bases. J gave up 3 bases and V 5 bases, and 12 bases lay outside the gene matches. This CDR3 comprises 17 residues. Germline V gene data show CDR1 as SGHTA and CDR2 as FQGNSA. CDR3 DNA: TGTGCCAGCAGCCCGAGACATAGCGGGGGAAGGACAGATACGCAGTATTTT. Its protein is CASSPRHSGGRTDTQYF.

This clonotype was counted many times. The chain couples TRBV20-1 to TRBJ2-3; 11 nucleotides line up with TRBD2. The CDR3 is 14 residues long. V was pared by 0 bases and J by 4 bases, with 0 bases of the junction left unmatched. Looked up from germline, CDR1 is DFQATT and CDR2 is SNEGSKA (reference sequence). CDR3: CSARDSGGADTQYF. The CDR3 DNA reads TGCAGTGCTAGAGATAGCGGGGGGGCAGATACGCAGTATTTT.

This clonotype was recorded once. The gene calls are TRBV12-3 or TRBV12-4 and TRBJ1-3; 8 bases match TRBD1. Unmatched junction bases numbered 7, after V lost 3 bases and J lost 9 bases. This CDR3 is 14 amino acids long. The CDR3 loop is CASSLVDRASTIYF. The DNA for the CDR3 is TGTGCCAGCAGTTTGGTGGACAGGGCTAGCACCATATATTTT.

This chain links TRBV25-1 with TRBJ2-1; D is undetermined. The CDR3 is 11 amino acids. V was trimmed by 1 base and J by 9 bases, leaving 4 bases between them. CDR1 and CDR2 (germline): MGHDK, SYGVNS. Written as DNA, the CDR3 is TGTGCCAGCAGTGAATTCGGTGAGCAGTTCTTC. Translation: CASSEFGEQFF.

This clonotype was seen many times. J is TRBJ2-5 and V is TRBV29-1; tentative D call: TRBD1 (5 bases). CDR1 SQVTM and CDR2 ANQGSEA come from the germline V gene. The CDR3 covers 14 residues. Trimming stripped 3 bases from V and 8 bases from J, with 19 bases between. The CDR3 DNA reads as TGCAGCGTTGACAAGACAGACCGCTGGGGAACCCAGTACTTC. As protein: CSVDKTDRWGTQYF.

V usage is TRBV27 and J usage is TRBJ2-7; 7 nucleotides agree with TRBD2. CDR1 MNHEY and CDR2 SMNVEV come from the germline V gene (reference sequence). The CDR3 extends over 13 amino acids. J gave up 2 bases and V 8 bases, and 6 bases lay outside the gene matches. CDR3 bases: TGTGCCAGCCTGGGGACTATGCCCTACGAGCAGTACTTC. Amino acids: CASLGTMPYEQYF.

This clonotype occurred a few times. The chain employs TRBV20-1 and TRBJ2-7; 8 bases match TRBD2. Germline CDR1 DFQATT, CDR2 SNEGSKA (reference sequence). The CDR3 has 12 amino acids. Unmatched junction bases numbered 3, after V lost 5 bases and J lost 3 bases. The CDR3 loop is CSAGGRNYEQYF. Written as DNA, the CDR3 is TGCAGTGCTGGCGGGAGGAACTACGAGCAGTACTTC.

V usage is TRBV2 and J usage is TRBJ2-7; D ambiguous. With 2 bases removed from V and 3 bases from J, the gap between germline ends came to 5 bases. CDR1 SNHLY and CDR2 FYNNEI come from the germline V gene. This CDR3 region has 12 residues. DNA of the CDR3: TGTGCCAGCAGTGAACCCTTCTACGAGCAGTACTTC. Its translation: CASSEPFYEQYF.